A few counts support the clone carrying this T cell receptor (beta chain). The antigen remains undetermined. The sample holds other DNA sequences that translate to the same CDR3. TCRdb's table, derived via immunoSEQ multiplex PCR, lists solely in-frame clones and lacks some. The table has about 25,000 clones, 55% to 75% seen once; the top ten hold approximately 23%. V shed 4 bases and J shed 6 bases, with 10 bases lying between them. Germline assignment: CDR1 SNHLY and CDR2 FYNNEI. The CDR3 has 12 amino acids. Treatment defined: treatment-naive control, cytoreductive nephrectomy. Control samples are tumors resected by cytoreductive nephrectomy without prior radiation. The patient's renal cell carcinoma had clear cell pathology. The data were obtained in a study of radiation and T cells in renal cell carcinoma. Study conclusions and caveats: Dominant CDR3 motifs occupied more repertoire in irradiated than control tumors. Intratumoral heterogeneity was not captured in these approximately 1 g regions.

This clonotype originated in a man aged 35 to 55 with renal cell carcinoma. The sample in question was tumor tissue, obtained from a patient whose treatment was nephrectomy without radiotherapy. V gene TRBV2 combines with J gene TRBJ2-7, with TRBD2 as a possible D gene (5 bases). The CDR3 sequence: CASSGLRGEQYF. The CDR3 DNA reads as TGTGCCAGCAGTGGCCTCCGGGGCGAGCAGTACTTC.